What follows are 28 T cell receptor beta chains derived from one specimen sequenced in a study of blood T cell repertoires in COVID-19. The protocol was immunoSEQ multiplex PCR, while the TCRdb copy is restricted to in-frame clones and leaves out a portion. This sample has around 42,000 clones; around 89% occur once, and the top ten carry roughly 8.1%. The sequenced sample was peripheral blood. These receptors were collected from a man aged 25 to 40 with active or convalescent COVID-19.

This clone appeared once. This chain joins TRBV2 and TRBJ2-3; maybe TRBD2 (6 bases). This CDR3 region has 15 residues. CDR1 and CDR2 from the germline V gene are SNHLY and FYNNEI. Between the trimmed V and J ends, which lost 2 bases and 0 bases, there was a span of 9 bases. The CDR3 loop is CASSETGTSTDTQYF. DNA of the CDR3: TGTGCCAGCAGTGAAACGGGGACTAGCACAGATACGCAGTATTTT.

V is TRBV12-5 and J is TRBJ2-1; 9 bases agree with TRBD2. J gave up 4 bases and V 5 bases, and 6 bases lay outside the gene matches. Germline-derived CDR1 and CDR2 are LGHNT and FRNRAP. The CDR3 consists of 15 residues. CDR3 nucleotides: TGTGCTAGTGGTCCCCTGGCGGGAGGGTACAATGAGCAGTTCTTC. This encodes CASGPLAGGYNEQFF. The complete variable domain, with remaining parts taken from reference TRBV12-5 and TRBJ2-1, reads DARVTQTPRHKVTEMGQEVTMRCQPILGHNTVFWYRQTMMQGLELLAYFRNRAPLDDSGMPKDRFSAEMPDATLATLKIQPSEPRDSAVYFCASGPLAGGYNEQFFGPGTRLTVL.

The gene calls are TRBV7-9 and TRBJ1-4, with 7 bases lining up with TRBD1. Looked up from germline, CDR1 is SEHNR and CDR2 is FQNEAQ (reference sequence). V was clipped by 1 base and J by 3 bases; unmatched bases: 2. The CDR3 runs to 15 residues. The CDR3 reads CASSLGGTANEKLFF. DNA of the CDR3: TGTGCCAGCAGCTTAGGCGGGACAGCTAATGAAAAACTGTTTTTT.

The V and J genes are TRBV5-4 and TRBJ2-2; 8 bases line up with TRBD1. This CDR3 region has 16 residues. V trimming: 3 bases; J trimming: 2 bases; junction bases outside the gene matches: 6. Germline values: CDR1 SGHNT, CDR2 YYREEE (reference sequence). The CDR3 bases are TGTGCCAGCAGCTATCTTACAGGGGGAAACACCGGGGAGCTGTTTTTT. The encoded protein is CASSYLTGGNTGELFF.

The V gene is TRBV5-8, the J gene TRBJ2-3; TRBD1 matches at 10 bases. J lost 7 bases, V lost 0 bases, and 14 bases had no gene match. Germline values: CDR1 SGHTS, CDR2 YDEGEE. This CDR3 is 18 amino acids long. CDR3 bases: TGTGCCAGCAGCTTGGGGCTCCGGGACAGGGGTTTGATAAATACGCAGTATTTT. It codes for CASSLGLRDRGLINTQYF.

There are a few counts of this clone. CDR3 region: CASSDWQSVVGGRPYEQYV. The CDR3 DNA is TGTGCCAGCAGTGATTGGCAGTCGGTAGTGGGCGGGAGACCGTACGAGCAGTACGTC. The chain employs TRBV2 and TRBJ2-7; 7 bases match TRBD2. The J segment lost 4 bases and the V segment lost 3 bases, leaving 21 bases of the junction unmatched. Germline CDR1 reads SNHLY; CDR2 reads FYNNEI. The CDR3 sequence is 19 residues long.

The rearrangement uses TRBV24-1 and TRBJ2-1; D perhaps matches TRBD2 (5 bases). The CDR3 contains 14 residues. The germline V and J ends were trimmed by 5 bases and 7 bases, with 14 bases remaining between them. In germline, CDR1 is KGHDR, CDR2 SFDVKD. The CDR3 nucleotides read TGTGCCACCAGTGGCCCGGGATCCCTAAATGAGCAGTTCTTC. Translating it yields CATSGPGSLNEQFF.

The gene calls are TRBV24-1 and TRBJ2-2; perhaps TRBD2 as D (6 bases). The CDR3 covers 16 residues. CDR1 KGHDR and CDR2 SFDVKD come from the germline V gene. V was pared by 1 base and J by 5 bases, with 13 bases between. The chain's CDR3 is CATSDFGAGRTGELFF. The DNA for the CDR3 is TGTGCCACCAGTGATTTTGGGGCGGGGCGGACCGGGGAGCTGTTTTTT.

The CDR3 nucleotides read TGTGCCATCAGAGGGGACAGTCTTGGCTACACCTTC. Residues: CAIRGDSLGYTF. V usage is TRBV10-3 and J usage is TRBJ1-2; 7 positions match TRBD1. Germline V gene sequence: CDR1 ENHRY, CDR2 SYGVKD. The CDR3 runs to 12 residues. V lost 6 bases to trimming and J lost 7 bases; unmatched junction nucleotides: 5.

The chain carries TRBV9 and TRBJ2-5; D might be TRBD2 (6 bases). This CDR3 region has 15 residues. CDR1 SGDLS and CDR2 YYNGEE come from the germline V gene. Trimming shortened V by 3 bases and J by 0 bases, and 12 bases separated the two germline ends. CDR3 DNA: TGTGCCAGCAGCGGGGGGACTTTGTACCAAGAGACCCAGTACTTC. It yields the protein CASSGGTLYQETQYF.

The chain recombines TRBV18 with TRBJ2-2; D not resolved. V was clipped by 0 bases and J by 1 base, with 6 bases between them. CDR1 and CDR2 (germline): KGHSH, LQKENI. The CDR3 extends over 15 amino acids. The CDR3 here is CASSPPTGNTGELFF. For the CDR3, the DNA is TGTGCCAGCTCACCACCGACGGGGAACACCGGGGAGCTGTTTTTT.

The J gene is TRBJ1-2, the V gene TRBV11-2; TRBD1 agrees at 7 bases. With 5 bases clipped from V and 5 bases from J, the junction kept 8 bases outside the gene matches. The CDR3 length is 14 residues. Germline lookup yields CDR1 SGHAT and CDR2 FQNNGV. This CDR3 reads CASSGRQGWYGYTF. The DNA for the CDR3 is TGTGCCAGCAGCGGAAGACAGGGATGGTATGGCTACACCTTC. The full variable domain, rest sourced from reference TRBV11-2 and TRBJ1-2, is EAGVAQSPRYKIIEKRQSVAFWCNPISGHATLYWYQQILGQGPKLLIQFQNNGVVDDSQLPKDRFSAERLKGVDSTLKIQPAKLEDSAVYLCASSGRQGWYGYTFGSGTRLTVV.

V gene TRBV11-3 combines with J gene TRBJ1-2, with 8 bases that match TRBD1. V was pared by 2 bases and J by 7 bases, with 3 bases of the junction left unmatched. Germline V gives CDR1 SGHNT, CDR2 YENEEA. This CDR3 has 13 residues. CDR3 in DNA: TGTGCCAGCAGCTTACAGGGGGCCCGTGGCTACACCTTC. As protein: CASSLQGARGYTF.

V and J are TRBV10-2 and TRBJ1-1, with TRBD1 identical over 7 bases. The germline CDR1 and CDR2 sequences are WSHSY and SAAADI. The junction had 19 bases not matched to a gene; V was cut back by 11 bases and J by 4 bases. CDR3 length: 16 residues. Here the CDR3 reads CAANPGQRERGTEAFF. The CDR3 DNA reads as TGCGCCGCAAACCCGGGACAGAGAGAGAGAGGCACTGAAGCTTTCTTT.

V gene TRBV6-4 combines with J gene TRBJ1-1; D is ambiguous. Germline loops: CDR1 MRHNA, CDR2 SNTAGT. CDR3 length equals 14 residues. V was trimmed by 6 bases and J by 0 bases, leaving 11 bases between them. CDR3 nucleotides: TGTGCCAGCAGACAGAACTTTATGAACACTGAAGCTTTCTTT. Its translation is CASRQNFMNTEAFF.

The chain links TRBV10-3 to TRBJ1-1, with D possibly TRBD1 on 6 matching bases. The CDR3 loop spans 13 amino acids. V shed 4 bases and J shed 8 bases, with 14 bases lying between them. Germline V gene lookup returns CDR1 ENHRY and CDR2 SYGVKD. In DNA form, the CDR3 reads TGTGCCATCAGTGGGGGACAAAGGGAGGAAGCTTTCTTT. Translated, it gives CAISGGQREEAFF.

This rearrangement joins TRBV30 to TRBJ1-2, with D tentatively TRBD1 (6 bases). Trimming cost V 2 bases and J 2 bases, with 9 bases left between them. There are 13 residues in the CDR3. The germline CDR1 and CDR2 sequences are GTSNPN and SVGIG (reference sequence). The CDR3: CAWSLQGNYGYTF. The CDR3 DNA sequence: TGTGCCTGGAGTTTACAGGGAAACTATGGCTACACCTTC.

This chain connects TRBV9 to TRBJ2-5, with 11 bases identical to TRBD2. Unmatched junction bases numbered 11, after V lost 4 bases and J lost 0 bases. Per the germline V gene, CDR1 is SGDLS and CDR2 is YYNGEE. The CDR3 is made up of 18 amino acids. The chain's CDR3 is CASSPSLAGGRYQETQYF. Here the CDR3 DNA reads TGTGCCAGCAGCCCCTCCCTAGCGGGGGGCAGGTACCAAGAGACCCAGTACTTC.

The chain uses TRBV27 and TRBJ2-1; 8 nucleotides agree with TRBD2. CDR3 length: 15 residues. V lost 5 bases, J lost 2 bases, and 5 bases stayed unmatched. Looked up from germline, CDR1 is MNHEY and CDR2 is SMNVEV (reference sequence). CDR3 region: CASSAPGGAYNEQFF. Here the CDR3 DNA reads TGTGCCAGCAGTGCGCCGGGGGGGGCCTACAATGAGCAGTTCTTC.

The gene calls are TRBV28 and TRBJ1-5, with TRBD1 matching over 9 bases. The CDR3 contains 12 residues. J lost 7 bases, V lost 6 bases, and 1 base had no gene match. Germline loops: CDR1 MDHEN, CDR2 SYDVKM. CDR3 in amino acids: CASSTGGQPQHF. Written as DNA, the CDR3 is TGTGCCAGCAGCACAGGGGGCCAGCCCCAGCATTTT.

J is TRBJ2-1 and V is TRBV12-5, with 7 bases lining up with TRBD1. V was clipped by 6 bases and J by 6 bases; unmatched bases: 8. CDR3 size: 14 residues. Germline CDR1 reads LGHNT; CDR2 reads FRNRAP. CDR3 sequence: CASGPRAGGNEQFF. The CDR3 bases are TGTGCTAGTGGCCCCCGGGCAGGGGGCAATGAGCAGTTCTTC.

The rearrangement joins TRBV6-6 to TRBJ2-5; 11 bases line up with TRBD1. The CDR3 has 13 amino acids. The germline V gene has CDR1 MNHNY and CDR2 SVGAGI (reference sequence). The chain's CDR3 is CVAGTGGFETQYF. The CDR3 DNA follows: TGTGTGGCCGGGACAGGGGGGTTTGAGACCCAGTACTTC.

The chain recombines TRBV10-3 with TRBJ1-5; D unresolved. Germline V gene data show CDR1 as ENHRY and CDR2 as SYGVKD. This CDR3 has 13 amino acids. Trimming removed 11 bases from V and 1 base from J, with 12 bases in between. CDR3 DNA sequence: TGTGCCTCCGTGGAGGGAAGCAATCAGCCCCAGCATTTT. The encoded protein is CASVEGSNQPQHF.

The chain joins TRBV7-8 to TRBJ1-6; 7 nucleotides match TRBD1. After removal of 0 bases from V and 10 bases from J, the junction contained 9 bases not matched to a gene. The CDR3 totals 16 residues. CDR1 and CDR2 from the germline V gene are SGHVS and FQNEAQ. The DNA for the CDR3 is TGTGCCAGCAGCTTAGCTTCTCCGTCAGGGGGGTCACCCCTCCACTTT. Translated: CASSLASPSGGSPLHF.

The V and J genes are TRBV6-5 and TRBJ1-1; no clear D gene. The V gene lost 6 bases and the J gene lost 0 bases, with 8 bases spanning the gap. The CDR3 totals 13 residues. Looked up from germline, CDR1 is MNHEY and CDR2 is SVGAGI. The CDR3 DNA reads TGTGCCAGCAGGTCTCAGGTGAACACTGAAGCTTTCTTT. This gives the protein CASRSQVNTEAFF.

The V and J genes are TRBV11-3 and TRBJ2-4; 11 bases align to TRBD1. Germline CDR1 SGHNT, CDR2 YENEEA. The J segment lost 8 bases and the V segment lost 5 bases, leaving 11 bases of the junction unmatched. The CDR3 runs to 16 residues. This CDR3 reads CASSTRDRGILDIQYF. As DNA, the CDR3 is TGTGCCAGCAGCACCCGGGACAGGGGGATCTTGGACATTCAGTACTTC.

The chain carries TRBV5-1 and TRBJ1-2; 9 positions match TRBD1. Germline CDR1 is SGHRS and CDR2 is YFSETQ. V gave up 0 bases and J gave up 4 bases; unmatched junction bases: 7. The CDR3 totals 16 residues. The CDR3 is CASSLGQGVARYGYTF. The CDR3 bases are TGCGCCAGCAGCTTGGGACAGGGGGTGGCCCGCTATGGCTACACCTTC.

The CDR3 sequence is CASSGGQVDLPRREAFF. For the CDR3, the DNA is TGTGCCAGCAGCGGAGGACAGGTCGACCTTCCACGTCGCGAAGCTTTCTTT. V is TRBV5-6 and J is TRBJ1-1, with 7 bases aligning to TRBD1. The CDR3 covers 17 residues. Losses at the gene ends were 4 bases for V and 8 bases for J; bases not matched to a gene: 20. CDR1 is SGHDT and CDR2 is YYEEEE in the germline V gene.